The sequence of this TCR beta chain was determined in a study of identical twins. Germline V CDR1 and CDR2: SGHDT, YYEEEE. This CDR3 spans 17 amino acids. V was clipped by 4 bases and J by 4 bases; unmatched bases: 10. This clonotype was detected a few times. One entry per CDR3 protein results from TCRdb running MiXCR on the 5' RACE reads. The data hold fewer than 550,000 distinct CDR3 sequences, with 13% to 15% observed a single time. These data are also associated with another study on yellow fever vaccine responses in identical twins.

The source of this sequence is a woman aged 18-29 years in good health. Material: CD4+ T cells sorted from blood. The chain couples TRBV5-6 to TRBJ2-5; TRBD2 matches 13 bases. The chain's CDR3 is CASSPGLAGSRLETQYF. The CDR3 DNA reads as TGTGCCAGCAGCCCGGGACTAGCGGGATCCCGACTAGAGACCCAGTACTTC.